One sample yielded the 6 T cell receptor beta chains listed below, sequenced in a study of blood T cell repertoires in COVID-19. Some clones are missing from TCRdb's copy, which holds only in-frame ones; the method was immunoSEQ multiplex PCR. The sample holds over 85,000 clones, 70% to 90% seen once. Sequencing used peripheral blood. Receptors originate from a man between 65 and 85 years old with acute or convalescent COVID-19.

The rearrangement uses TRBV5-4 and TRBJ2-3; 7 nucleotides line up with TRBD2. This CDR3 spans 19 amino acids. After removal of 0 bases from V and 0 bases from J, the junction contained 13 bases not matched to a gene. Per the germline V gene, CDR1 is SGHNT and CDR2 is YYREEE (reference sequence). For the CDR3, the DNA is TGTGCCAGCAGCTTGGGCCCAGCGCGGGGGTACAAGAGCACAGATACGCAGTATTTT. Translated: CASSLGPARGYKSTDTQYF.

The rearrangement joins TRBV5-1 to TRBJ2-5; possible D gene TRBD1, 6 bases. The CDR3 has 15 amino acids. V was trimmed by 0 bases and J by 5 bases, leaving 14 bases between them. Germline V gene sequence: CDR1 SGHRS, CDR2 YFSETQ. The CDR3 DNA reads TGCGCCAGCAGCTTGGCAGGGGACCATGGGGAGACCCAGTACTTC. Protein product: CASSLAGDHGETQYF.

The V call is TRBV5-1, the J call TRBJ2-7, with D possibly matching TRBD2 (5 bases). This CDR3 comprises 15 residues. Germline V gene data show CDR1 as SGHRS and CDR2 as YFSETQ. Deletions cut 0 bases from V and 2 bases from J, with 12 bases between. The CDR3 coding sequence is TGCGCCAGCAGCTTGGGCGGCGGCGGGCCCTACGAGCAGTACTTC. It is translated as CASSLGGGGPYEQYF.

V and J are TRBV6-5 and TRBJ2-7; weak D call: TRBD1 (7 bases). CDR1 MNHEY and CDR2 SVGAGI come from the germline V gene. V lost 5 bases and J lost 7, with 18 bases in between. This CDR3 spans 14 amino acids. For the CDR3, the DNA is TGTGCCAGCAGTCCCCAAATCAGGGGGGTTGAGCAGTACGTC. Its protein is CASSPQIRGVEQYV.

The chain couples TRBV5-5 to TRBJ1-6; D is unclear. Germline lookup yields CDR1 SGHKS and CDR2 YYEKEE (reference sequence). The CDR3 totals 16 residues. Trimming pared 0 bases from V and 6 bases from J, leaving 13 bases between. The CDR3 loop is CASSLVAGRGNSPLHF. In DNA form, the CDR3 reads TGTGCCAGCAGCTTGGTGGCGGGCCGGGGTAATTCACCCCTCCACTTT.

The genes are TRBV5-5 and TRBJ1-2; D gene uncertain. Trimming shortened V by 0 bases and J by 8 bases, and 8 bases separated the two germline ends. This CDR3 region has 12 residues. Germline assignment: CDR1 SGHKS and CDR2 YYEKEE (reference sequence). In DNA form, the CDR3 reads TGTGCCAGCAGCTTGGATGCCCGGGGCTACACCTTC. Its protein product is CASSLDARGYTF.